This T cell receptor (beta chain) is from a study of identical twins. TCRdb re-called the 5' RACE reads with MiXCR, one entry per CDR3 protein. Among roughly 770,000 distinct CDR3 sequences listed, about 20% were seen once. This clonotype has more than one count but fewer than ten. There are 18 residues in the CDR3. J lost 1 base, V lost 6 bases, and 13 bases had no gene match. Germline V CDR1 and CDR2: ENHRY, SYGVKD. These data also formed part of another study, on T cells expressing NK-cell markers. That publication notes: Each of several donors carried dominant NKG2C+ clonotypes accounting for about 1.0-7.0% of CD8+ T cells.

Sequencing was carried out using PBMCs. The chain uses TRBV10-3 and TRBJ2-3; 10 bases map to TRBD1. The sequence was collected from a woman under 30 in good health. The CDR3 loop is CAIRPGQGKEGRTDTQYF. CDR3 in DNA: TGTGCCATCAGACCGGGACAGGGGAAGGAGGGCCGCACAGATACGCAGTATTTT.